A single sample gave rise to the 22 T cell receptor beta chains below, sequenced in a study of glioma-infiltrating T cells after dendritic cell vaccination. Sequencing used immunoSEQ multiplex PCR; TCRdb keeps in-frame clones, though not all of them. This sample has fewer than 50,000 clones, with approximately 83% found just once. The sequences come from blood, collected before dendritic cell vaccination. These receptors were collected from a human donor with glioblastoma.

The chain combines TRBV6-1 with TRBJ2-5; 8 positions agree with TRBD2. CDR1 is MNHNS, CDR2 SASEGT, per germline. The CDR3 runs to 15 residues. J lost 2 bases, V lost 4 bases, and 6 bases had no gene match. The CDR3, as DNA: TGTGCCAGCAGTGTCGTCGCGGGGGGACAAGAGACCCAGTACTTC. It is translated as CASSVVAGGQETQYF.

The CDR3 sequence: CASSMVAGGSVTGELFF. The DNA of the CDR3 is TGTGCCAGTAGTATGGTAGCGGGAGGGTCGGTCACCGGGGAGCTGTTTTTT. The chain is built from TRBV19 and TRBJ2-2, with 11 nucleotides matching TRBD2. Germline CDR1 LNHDA, CDR2 SQIVND (reference sequence). CDR3 size: 17 residues. The V segment lost 3 bases and the J segment 4 bases; nucleotides outside the gene matches: 7.

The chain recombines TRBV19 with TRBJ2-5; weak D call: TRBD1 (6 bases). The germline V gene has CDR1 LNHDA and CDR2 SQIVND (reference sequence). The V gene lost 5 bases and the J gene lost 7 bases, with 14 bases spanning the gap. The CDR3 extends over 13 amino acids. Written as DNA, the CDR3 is TGTGCCAGTAGTTACAGGGAACGAGGGACCCAGTACTTC. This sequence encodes CASSYRERGTQYF.

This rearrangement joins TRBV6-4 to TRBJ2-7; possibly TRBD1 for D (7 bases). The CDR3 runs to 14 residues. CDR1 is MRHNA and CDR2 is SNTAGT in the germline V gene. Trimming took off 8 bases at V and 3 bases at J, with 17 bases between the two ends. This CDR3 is CASHPRGQIYEQYF. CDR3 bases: TGTGCCAGCCACCCGCGGGGACAGATCTACGAGCAGTACTTC.

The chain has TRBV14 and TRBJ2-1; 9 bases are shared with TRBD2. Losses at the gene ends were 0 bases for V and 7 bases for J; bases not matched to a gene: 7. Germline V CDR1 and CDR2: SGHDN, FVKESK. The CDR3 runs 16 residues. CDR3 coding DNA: TGTGCCAGCAGCCAAGATTTTAGCGGGAGATCGAATGAGCAGTTCTTC. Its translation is CASSQDFSGRSNEQFF.

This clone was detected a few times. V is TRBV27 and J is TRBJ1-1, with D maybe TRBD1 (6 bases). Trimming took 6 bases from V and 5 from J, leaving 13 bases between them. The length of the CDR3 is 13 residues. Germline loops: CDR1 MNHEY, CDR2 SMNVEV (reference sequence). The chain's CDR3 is CASSLFTGTEAFF. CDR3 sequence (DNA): TGTGCCAGCAGCCTATTCACAGGGACTGAAGCTTTCTTT.

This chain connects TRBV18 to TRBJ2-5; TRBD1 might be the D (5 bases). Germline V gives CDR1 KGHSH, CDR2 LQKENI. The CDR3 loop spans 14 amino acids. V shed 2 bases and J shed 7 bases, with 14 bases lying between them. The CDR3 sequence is CASSPLGAPGTQYF. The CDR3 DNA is TGTGCCAGCTCACCATTAGGGGCTCCCGGGACCCAGTACTTC.

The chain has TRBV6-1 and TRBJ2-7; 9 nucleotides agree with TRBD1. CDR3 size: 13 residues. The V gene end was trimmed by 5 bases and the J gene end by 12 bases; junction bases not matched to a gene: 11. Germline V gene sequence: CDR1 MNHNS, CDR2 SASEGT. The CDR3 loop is CASSRDRDGIAYF. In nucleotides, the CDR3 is TGTGCCAGCAGTAGGGACAGGGACGGGATCGCGTACTTC.

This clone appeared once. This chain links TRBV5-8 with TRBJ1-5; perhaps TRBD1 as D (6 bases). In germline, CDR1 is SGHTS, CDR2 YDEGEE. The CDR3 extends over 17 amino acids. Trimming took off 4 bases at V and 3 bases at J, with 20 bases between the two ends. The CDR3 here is CASSRWTADRFNQPQHF. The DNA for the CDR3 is TGTGCCAGCAGCCGGTGGACAGCAGATCGATTCAATCAGCCCCAGCATTTT. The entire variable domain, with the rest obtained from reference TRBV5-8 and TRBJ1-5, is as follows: EAGVTQSPTHLIKTRGQQATLRCSPISGHTSVYWYQQALGLGLQFLLWYDEGEERNRGNFPPRFSGRQFPNYSSELNVNALELEDSALYLCASSRWTADRFNQPQHFGDGTRLSIL.

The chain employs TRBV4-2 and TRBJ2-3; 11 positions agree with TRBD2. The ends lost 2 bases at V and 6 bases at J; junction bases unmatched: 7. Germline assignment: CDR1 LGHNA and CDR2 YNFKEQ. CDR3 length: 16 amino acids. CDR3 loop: CASSQSIASGGDTQYF. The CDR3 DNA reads TGTGCCAGCAGCCAAAGTATCGCTAGCGGGGGGGATACGCAGTATTTT.

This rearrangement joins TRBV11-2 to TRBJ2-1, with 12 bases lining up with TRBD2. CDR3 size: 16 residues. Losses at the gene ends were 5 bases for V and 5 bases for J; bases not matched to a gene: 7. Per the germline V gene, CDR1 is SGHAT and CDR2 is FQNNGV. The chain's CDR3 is CASSPAASGRDNEQFF. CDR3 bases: TGTGCCAGCAGCCCAGCGGCTAGCGGGAGGGACAATGAGCAGTTCTTC.

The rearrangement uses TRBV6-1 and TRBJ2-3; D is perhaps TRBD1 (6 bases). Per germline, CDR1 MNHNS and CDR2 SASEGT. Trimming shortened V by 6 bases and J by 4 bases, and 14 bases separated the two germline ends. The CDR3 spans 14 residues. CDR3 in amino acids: CASSASGGADTQYF. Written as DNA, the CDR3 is TGTGCCAGCAGCGCTAGTGGGGGCGCAGATACGCAGTATTTT.

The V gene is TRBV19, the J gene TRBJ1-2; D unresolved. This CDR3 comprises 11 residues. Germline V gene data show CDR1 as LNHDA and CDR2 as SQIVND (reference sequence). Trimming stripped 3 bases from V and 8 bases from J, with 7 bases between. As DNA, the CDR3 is TGTGCCAGTAGTATTATCGGGGGCTACACCTTC. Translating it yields CASSIIGGYTF.

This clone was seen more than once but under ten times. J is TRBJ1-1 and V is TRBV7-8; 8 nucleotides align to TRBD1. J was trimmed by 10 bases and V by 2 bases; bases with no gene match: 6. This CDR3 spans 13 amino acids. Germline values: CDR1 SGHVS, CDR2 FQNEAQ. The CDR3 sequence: CASSLTGGDGAFF. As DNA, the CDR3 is TGTGCCAGCAGCTTAACAGGGGGAGATGGAGCTTTCTTT.

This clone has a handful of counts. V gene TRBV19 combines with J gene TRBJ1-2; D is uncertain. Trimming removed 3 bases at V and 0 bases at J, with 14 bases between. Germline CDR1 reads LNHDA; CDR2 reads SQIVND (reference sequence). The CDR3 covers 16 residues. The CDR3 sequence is CASSMESANPNYGYTF. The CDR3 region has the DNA TGTGCCAGTAGTATGGAGAGCGCCAACCCTAACTATGGCTACACCTTC.

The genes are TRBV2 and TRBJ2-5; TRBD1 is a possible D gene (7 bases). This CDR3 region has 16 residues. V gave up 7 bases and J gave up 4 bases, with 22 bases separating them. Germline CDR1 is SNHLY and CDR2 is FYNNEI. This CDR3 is CASTRGARGGGETQYF. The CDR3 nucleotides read TGTGCCAGCACCAGGGGGGCGAGGGGTGGGGGAGAGACCCAGTACTTC. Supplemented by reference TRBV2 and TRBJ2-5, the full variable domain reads EPEVTQTPSHQVTQMGQEVILRCVPISNHLYFYWYRQILGQKVEFLVSFYNNEISEKSEIFDDQFSVERPDGSNFTLKIRSTKLEDSAMYFCASTRGARGGGETQYFGPGTRLLVL.

The CDR3 reads CASSPQGGNYGYTF. Written as DNA, the CDR3 is TGCGCCAGCAGCCCACAGGGGGGGAACTATGGCTACACCTTC. The chain has TRBV5-1 and TRBJ1-2; 8 bases agree with TRBD1. This CDR3 is 14 amino acids long. Unmatched junction bases numbered 4, after V lost 4 bases and J lost 2 bases. Germline V gene lookup returns CDR1 SGHRS and CDR2 YFSETQ.

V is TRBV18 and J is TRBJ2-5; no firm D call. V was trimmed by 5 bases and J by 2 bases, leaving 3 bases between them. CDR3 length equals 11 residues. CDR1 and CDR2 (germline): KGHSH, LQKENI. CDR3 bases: TGTGCCAGCTCAACACAAGAGACCCAGTACTTC. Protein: CASSTQETQYF.

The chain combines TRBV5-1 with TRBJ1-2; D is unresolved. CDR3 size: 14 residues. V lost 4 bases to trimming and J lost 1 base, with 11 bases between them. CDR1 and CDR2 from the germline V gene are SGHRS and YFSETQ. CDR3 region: CASSPPGGNYGYTF. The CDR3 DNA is TGCGCCAGCAGCCCCCCTGGCGGTAACTATGGCTACACCTTC.

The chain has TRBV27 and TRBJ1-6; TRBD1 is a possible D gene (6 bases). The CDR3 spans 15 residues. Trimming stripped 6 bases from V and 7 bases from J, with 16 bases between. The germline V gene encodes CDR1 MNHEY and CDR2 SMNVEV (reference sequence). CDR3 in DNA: TGTGCCAGCAGCCGACCGGGACAACGGAATTCACCCCTCCACTTT. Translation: CASSRPGQRNSPLHF.

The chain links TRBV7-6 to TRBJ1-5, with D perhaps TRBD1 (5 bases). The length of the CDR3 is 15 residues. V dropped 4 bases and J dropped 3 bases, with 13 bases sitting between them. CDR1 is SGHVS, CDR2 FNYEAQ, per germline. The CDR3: CASSSHRGDNQPQHF. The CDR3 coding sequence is TGTGCCAGCAGCTCACATCGGGGGGACAATCAGCCCCAGCATTTT.

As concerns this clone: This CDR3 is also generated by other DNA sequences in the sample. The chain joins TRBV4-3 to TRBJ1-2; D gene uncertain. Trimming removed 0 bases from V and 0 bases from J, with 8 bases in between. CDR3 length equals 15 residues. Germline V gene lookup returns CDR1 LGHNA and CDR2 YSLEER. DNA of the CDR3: TGCGCCAGCAGCCAAGATTCAGGTTCTAACTATGGCTACACCTTC. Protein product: CASSQDSGSNYGYTF.